Following are 20 T cell receptor beta chains from one sample sequenced in a study of patients and donors after allogeneic stem cell transplantation. Each CDR3 protein gets one entry after TCRdb re-called the RT-PCR reads with MiXCR. The data hold roughly 12,000 distinct CDR3 sequences, with approximately 25% observed a single time. Sequenced sample: blood, either unsorted or a sorted T cell fraction (not recorded which). Every receptor here comes from a human donor who was either an allogeneic HSCT recipient or a stem cell or donor lymphocyte infusion donor (not recorded which). It is not recorded whose cells these are; they may come from a transplant donor.

The rearrangement joins TRBV12-3 or TRBV12-4 to TRBJ1-1; D possibly corresponds to TRBD1 (6 bases). This CDR3 contains 16 residues. V was shortened by 3 bases and J by 1 base, with 15 bases between the two germline ends. The CDR3 region is CASSFDGGERNTEAFF. As DNA, the CDR3 is TGTGCCAGCAGTTTCGACGGGGGCGAACGGAACACTGAAGCTTTCTTT.

This clonotype has a handful of counts. V and J are TRBV7-8 and TRBJ2-5; no reliable D call. Germline CDR1 and CDR2: SGHVS and FQNEAQ. This CDR3 region has 14 residues. The ends were cut back, 2 bases at V and 0 bases at J, with 7 bases in the middle. CDR3: CASSLPRHQETQYF. CDR3 in DNA: TGTGCCAGCAGCTTACCCCGTCACCAAGAGACCCAGTACTTC.

This clonotype was seen only a few times. DNA of the CDR3: TGTGCCAGCAGTGAAGGGGGAGACCAAGAGACCCAGTACTTC. Translating it yields CASSEGGDQETQYF. The chain couples TRBV2 to TRBJ2-5, with D possibly being TRBD2 (5 bases). CDR1 SNHLY and CDR2 FYNNEI come from the germline V gene. With 1 base removed from V and 0 bases from J, the gap between germline ends came to 6 bases. The CDR3 runs to 14 residues.

The chain combines TRBV12-3 or TRBV12-4 with TRBJ2-4, with D possibly TRBD2 on 6 matching bases. The CDR3 contains 13 residues. Trimming left V 5 bases short and J 10 bases short, with 15 bases between. This CDR3 is CASSDTKGRIQYF. CDR3 bases: TGTGCCAGCAGTGACACGAAGGGGAGGATTCAGTACTTC.

This clonotype was seen at least ten times. This chain joins TRBV6-2 or TRBV6-3 and TRBJ1-5; D remains unclear. CDR3 length: 14 amino acids. Germline loops: CDR1 MNHEY, CDR2 SVGEGT. With 7 bases removed from V and 6 bases from J, the gap between germline ends came to 16 bases. DNA of the CDR3: TGTGCCAGCACCGCGACCCACCGGACTCAGCCCCAGCATTTT. Amino acid sequence: CASTATHRTQPQHF.

This clonotype was recorded a few times. The rearrangement joins TRBV5-5 to TRBJ1-2; D is ambiguous. The CDR3 loop spans 12 amino acids. Germline V CDR1 and CDR2: SGHKS, YYEKEE (reference sequence). The germline V and J ends were trimmed by 4 bases and 8 bases, with 12 bases remaining between them. The CDR3 here is CASSQGLRGYTF. The DNA for the CDR3 is TGTGCCAGCAGCCAAGGACTCCGGGGCTACACCTTC.

The V call is TRBV6-1, the J call TRBJ2-5; 8 bases are a match to TRBD2. The CDR3 is 14 amino acids. J was trimmed by 4 bases and V by 8 bases; bases with no gene match: 9. Germline V gene data show CDR1 as MNHNS and CDR2 as SASEGT. The CDR3 here is CASGDGRAGETQYF. The DNA for the CDR3 is TGTGCCAGCGGGGACGGGAGGGCAGGAGAGACCCAGTACTTC.

The rearrangement uses TRBV2 and TRBJ2-3, with unresolved D. Per germline, CDR1 SNHLY and CDR2 FYNNEI. This CDR3 spans 13 amino acids. V lost 5 bases and J 1 base, leaving 7 bases between the germline ends. CDR3 residues: CASSLERTDTQYF. The CDR3 nucleotides are TGTGCCAGCAGTCTAGAGCGCACAGATACGCAGTATTTT.

V usage is TRBV6-5 and J usage is TRBJ1-6; no reliable D call. Germline V gene lookup returns CDR1 MNHEY and CDR2 SVGAGI. V lost 6 bases and J lost 9, with 9 bases in between. CDR3 length equals 12 residues. The CDR3 region is CASRALLSPLHF. For the CDR3, the DNA is TGTGCCAGCAGGGCTCTTCTTTCACCCCTCCACTTT.

In its sample, this clonotype was seen a few times. The chain recombines TRBV20-1 with TRBJ1-2; 8 nucleotides align to TRBD1. The V segment lost 6 bases and the J segment 4 bases; nucleotides outside the gene matches: 10. This CDR3 comprises 14 residues. Germline assignment: CDR1 DFQATT and CDR2 SNEGSKA (reference sequence). CDR3: CSARYRGATYGYTF. The CDR3 bases are TGCAGTGCGAGATACAGGGGGGCCACCTATGGCTACACCTTC.

The V call is TRBV28, the J call TRBJ2-6, with a tentative D call TRBD2 (5 bases). The CDR3 sequence is 15 residues long. CDR1 is MDHEN, CDR2 SYDVKM, per germline. Trimming took 6 bases from V and 6 from J, leaving 15 bases between them. The CDR3 DNA reads as TGTGCCAGCAGCCCCATTGAGGGTGAGGCCAACGTCCTGACTTTC. Amino acids: CASSPIEGEANVLTF.

The chain uses TRBV28 and TRBJ1-4; D remains unclear. V lost 1 base, J lost 2 bases, and 5 bases lay in between. CDR3 length equals 14 residues. Germline values: CDR1 MDHEN, CDR2 SYDVKM. In nucleotides, the CDR3 is TGTGCCAGCAGTTTATTAGGGACTAATGAAAAACTGTTTTTT. Translating it yields CASSLLGTNEKLFF. The full variable domain, rest sourced from reference TRBV28 and TRBJ1-4, is DVKVTQSSRYLVKRTGEKVFLECVQDMDHENMFWYRQDPGLGLRLIYFSYDVKMKEKGDIPEGYSVSREKKERFSLILESASTNQTSMYLCASSLLGTNEKLFFGSGTQLSVL.

This clonotype was counted a single time. This chain uses TRBV12-3 or TRBV12-4 with TRBJ1-2; no firm D call. Trimming stripped 2 bases from V and 8 bases from J, with 9 bases between. The CDR3 has 12 amino acids. CDR3 residues: CASSLRGNGYTF. The CDR3 DNA is TGTGCCAGCAGTTTACGAGGGAACGGCTACACCTTC.

The sample holds a few counts of this clonotype. The chain links TRBV27 to TRBJ1-5, with 11 positions matching TRBD1. Trimming removed 4 bases from V and 5 bases from J; junction bases left unmatched: 4. The CDR3 runs 15 residues. Looked up from germline, CDR1 is MNHEY and CDR2 is SMNVEV (reference sequence). CDR3 nucleotides: TGTGCCAGCAGTTGGGGGACAGGGGGGGATCAGCCCCAGCATTTT. It codes for CASSWGTGGDQPQHF.

This clonotype turned up a few times. The V and J genes are TRBV6-5 and TRBJ1-4; D unresolved. V lost 0 bases and J lost 8, with 4 bases in between. This CDR3 region has 12 residues. Germline CDR1 reads MNHEY; CDR2 reads SVGAGI. CDR3 amino acids: CASSYSGEKLFF. As DNA, the CDR3 is TGTGCCAGCAGTTACTCTGGGGAAAAACTGTTTTTT.

Relative to its sample, this clonotype is medium-sized. This chain connects TRBV20-1 to TRBJ2-3, with 8 nucleotides matching TRBD2. The length of the CDR3 is 15 residues. With 6 bases clipped from V and 2 bases from J, the junction kept 10 bases outside the gene matches. Germline assignment: CDR1 DFQATT and CDR2 SNEGSKA (reference sequence). In DNA, the CDR3 is TGCAGTGCCAACCCTTACGGGAGGGACACAGATACGCAGTATTTT. This encodes CSANPYGRDTDTQYF.

This clonotype was seen many times. The V gene is TRBV5-1, the J gene TRBJ1-3; 9 positions agree with TRBD1. Germline V gene data show CDR1 as SGHRS and CDR2 as YFSETQ. This CDR3 comprises 15 residues. V trimming: 1 base; J trimming: 3 bases; junction bases outside the gene matches: 2. The chain's CDR3 is CASSLTGGDGNTIYF. CDR3 bases: TGCGCCAGCAGCTTGACAGGGGGCGATGGAAACACCATATATTTT.

This clonotype has a handful of counts. The chain uses TRBV5-1 and TRBJ2-1, with D possibly being TRBD1 (5 bases). The CDR3 is 14 residues long. The V end lost 4 bases, the J end lost 8 bases, and 16 bases lay between the germline ends. The germline V gene encodes CDR1 SGHRS and CDR2 YFSETQ. CDR3 in DNA: TGCGCCAGCAGCAGCCGTCAGGGAAGCGATGAGCAGTTCTTC. It codes for CASSSRQGSDEQFF.

This clonotype was detected only a few times. The chain employs TRBV27 and TRBJ1-5, with TRBD1 as a possible D gene (5 bases). This CDR3 comprises 14 residues. Germline CDR1 is MNHEY and CDR2 is SMNVEV (reference sequence). The V gene lost 3 bases and the J gene lost 6 bases, with 12 bases spanning the gap. The CDR3 DNA reads as TGTGCCAGCAGTTTTTCGGGTCAGGGTCAGCCCCAGCATTTT. Translation: CASSFSGQGQPQHF.

This clonotype was detected only a few times. This sequence joins TRBV2 and TRBJ2-1, with D perhaps matching TRBD1 (5 bases). Per the germline V gene, CDR1 is SNHLY and CDR2 is FYNNEI. The CDR3 covers 15 residues. V was clipped by 4 bases and J by 6 bases, with 16 bases between them. CDR3 loop: CASSAPTVLVNEQFF. CDR3 in DNA: TGTGCCAGCAGTGCCCCGACAGTATTAGTCAATGAGCAGTTCTTC.